A single sample gave rise to the 20 T cell receptor beta chains below, sequenced in a study of CD8 T cells in ankylosing spondylitis. One entry per CDR3 protein, called by TCRdb with MiXCR from the 5' RACE reads. This table holds around 120,000 distinct CDR3 sequences, under 30% found once. The sequenced material came from synovial fluid, either unsorted or a sorted T cell fraction (not recorded which). These receptors were collected from a male donor with ankylosing spondylitis.

The chain has TRBV20-1 and TRBJ2-1, with a tentative D call TRBD2 (5 bases). CDR3 length: 12 amino acids. V lost 2 bases and J 6 bases, leaving 8 bases between the germline ends. The germline gives CDR1 DFQATT, CDR2 SNEGSKA (reference sequence). The CDR3 DNA reads TGCAGTGCTAGACCCAGCGGCAATGAGCAGTTCTTC. This gives the protein CSARPSGNEQFF.

The CDR3, as DNA: TGCGCCAGCAGCCCTAAGGAGGGACGAGCCACCGGGGAGCTGTTTTTT. This codes for CASSPKEGRATGELFF. The genes are TRBV4-1 and TRBJ2-2; TRBD2 might be the D (6 bases). V lost 4 bases and J lost 4, with 16 bases in between. The CDR3 extends over 16 amino acids. Germline V gene lookup returns CDR1 MGHRA and CDR2 YSYEKL.

This clonotype was observed a single time. V is TRBV7-2 and J is TRBJ2-3, with TRBD2 identical over 8 bases. Germline V gene sequence: CDR1 SGHTA, CDR2 FQGNSA. This CDR3 has 12 amino acids. V trimming: 6 bases; J trimming: 9 bases; junction bases outside the gene matches: 5. The CDR3 reads CASSRSGGTQYF. The CDR3 nucleotides read TGTGCCAGCAGTCGCAGCGGGGGAACGCAGTATTTT.

V gene TRBV5-1 combines with J gene TRBJ1-1; 7 bases fit TRBD1. The V segment lost 5 bases and the J segment 0 bases; nucleotides outside the gene matches: 10. CDR3 length: 16 residues. The germline CDR1 and CDR2 sequences are SGHRS and YFSETQ. The CDR3 coding sequence is TGCGCCAGCAGTCAAACCAAGGGACAGATGAACACTGAAGCTTTCTTT. It encodes CASSQTKGQMNTEAFF.

The gene calls are TRBV11-2 and TRBJ2-1; D possibly corresponds to TRBD2 (5 bases). The length of the CDR3 is 12 residues. V shed 5 bases and J shed 7 bases, with 9 bases lying between them. Germline V gives CDR1 SGHAT, CDR2 FQNNGV. CDR3 residues: CASSEKRNEQFF. CDR3 nucleotides: TGTGCCAGCAGCGAAAAGCGGAATGAGCAGTTCTTC.

In its sample, this clonotype was seen a few times. This chain links TRBV6-2 or TRBV6-3 with TRBJ2-7, with a possible D match to TRBD2 (5 bases). Between the trimmed V and J ends, which lost 4 bases and 4 bases, there was a span of 14 bases. CDR3 length equals 14 residues. Germline CDR1 reads MNHEY; CDR2 reads SVGEGT. The CDR3 spells CASSSAHRGYEQYF. The CDR3 DNA reads as TGTGCCAGCAGTTCGGCCCACCGAGGGTACGAGCAGTACTTC.

This clonotype turned up a few times. DNA of the CDR3: TGTGCCAGCAGCCCCCGACAGGGTGGATTAGCCAAAAACATTCAGTACTTC. Protein product: CASSPRQGGLAKNIQYF. The rearrangement joins TRBV7-2 to TRBJ2-4; 7 nucleotides match TRBD1. J lost 0 bases, V lost 5 bases, and 10 bases had no gene match. The CDR3 has 17 residues. Per germline, CDR1 SGHTA and CDR2 FQGNSA.

This rearrangement joins TRBV5-6 to TRBJ2-3, with D unresolved. Germline CDR1 reads SGHDT; CDR2 reads YYEEEE. V was clipped by 2 bases and J by 4 bases, with 14 bases between them. The CDR3 spans 15 residues. In DNA form, the CDR3 reads TGTGCCAGCAGCTTCGTCGGAGTAGGATCAGATACGCAGTATTTT. Its protein product is CASSFVGVGSDTQYF.

This clonotype has more than one count but fewer than ten. The chain couples TRBV24-1 to TRBJ2-2; D remains ambiguous. The CDR3 has 14 residues. From germline, CDR1 is KGHDR and CDR2 SFDVKD. V was clipped by 2 bases and J by 6 bases, with 9 bases between them. The CDR3 DNA is TGTGCCACCAGTGATTCACGGATCCCCGGGGAGCTGTTTTTT. It is translated as CATSDSRIPGELFF.

The table lists this clonotype with a few counts. The chain recombines TRBV3-1 with TRBJ1-1, with D unclear. With 1 base removed from V and 2 bases from J, the gap between germline ends came to 8 bases. Germline V gene data show CDR1 as LGHDT and CDR2 as YNNKEL (reference sequence). The CDR3 extends over 14 amino acids. The chain's CDR3 is CASSQGGYNTEAFF. DNA of the CDR3: TGTGCCAGCAGCCAAGGGGGATATAACACTGAAGCTTTCTTT.

This sequence joins TRBV29-1 and TRBJ2-5, with 9 bases identical to TRBD1. J lost 5 bases, V lost 2 bases, and 3 bases had no gene match. The V gene's germline CDR1 is SQVTM and CDR2 ANQGSEA. This CDR3 has 13 residues. The CDR3 coding sequence is TGCAGCGTTGAAACAGGGGGCTGGGAGACCCAGTACTTC. Protein sequence: CSVETGGWETQYF.

This clonotype came up many times. The CDR3 bases are TGTGCCAGCAGCGCGGGACCGGTAAATGAGCAGTTCTTC. Its protein is CASSAGPVNEQFF. V gene TRBV7-2 combines with J gene TRBJ2-1; D possibly corresponds to TRBD2 (6 bases). There are 13 residues in the CDR3. The germline V and J ends were trimmed by 5 bases and 7 bases, with 12 bases remaining between them. The germline gives CDR1 SGHTA, CDR2 FQGNSA.

This chain joins TRBV7-9 and TRBJ1-1, with a tentative D call TRBD1 (5 bases). There are 15 residues in the CDR3. Trimming took 5 bases from V and 5 from J, leaving 18 bases between them. CDR1 and CDR2 (germline): SEHNR, FQNEAQ (reference sequence). CDR3 region: CASSRIRGVRTEAFF. Here the CDR3 DNA reads TGTGCCAGCAGCCGAATTCGAGGGGTAAGAACTGAAGCTTTCTTT.

In this sample, this clonotype turned up a few times. The chain recombines TRBV7-9 with TRBJ2-2, with D uncertain. This CDR3 has 14 amino acids. V shed 1 base and J shed 2 bases, with 5 bases lying between them. Germline CDR1 and CDR2: SEHNR and FQNEAQ (reference sequence). The CDR3 region is CASSLVSNTGELFF. As DNA, the CDR3 is TGTGCCAGCAGCTTAGTCTCCAACACCGGGGAGCTGTTTTTT.

This clonotype was found many times. The chain combines TRBV7-8 with TRBJ1-5; 7 nucleotides agree with TRBD1. Losses at the gene ends were 5 bases for V and 4 bases for J; bases not matched to a gene: 2. The CDR3 spans 13 residues. The germline gives CDR1 SGHVS, CDR2 FQNEAQ. The CDR3 here is CASSRDRNQPQHF. As DNA, the CDR3 is TGTGCCAGCAGCCGGGACAGAAATCAGCCCCAGCATTTT.

This clonotype has a handful of counts. This rearrangement joins TRBV7-9 to TRBJ1-1, with D hard to call. The V end was cut by 10 bases, the J end by 5 bases, with 17 bases between. Per the germline V gene, CDR1 is SEHNR and CDR2 is FQNEAQ (reference sequence). This CDR3 is built from 13 residues. The CDR3 DNA follows: TGTGCCATCACCGGATTGGGAGGTACTGAAGCTTTCTTT. Translation: CAITGLGGTEAFF.

This clonotype was seen many times. The J gene is TRBJ2-2, the V gene TRBV28; D is undetermined. Germline V gene lookup returns CDR1 MDHEN and CDR2 SYDVKM. This CDR3 comprises 14 residues. Trimming removed 7 bases at V and 7 bases at J, with 16 bases between. The chain's CDR3 is CASIPATPGGELFF. The CDR3 region has the DNA TGTGCCAGCATTCCCGCTACCCCAGGCGGGGAGCTGTTTTTT.

This clonotype was counted a few times. This sequence joins TRBV20-1 and TRBJ1-1; D gene uncertain. There are 12 residues in the CDR3. Germline V gives CDR1 DFQATT, CDR2 SNEGSKA (reference sequence). V was cut by 4 bases and J by 1 base, with 7 bases left in between. This CDR3 reads CSAMRANTEAFF. DNA for the CDR3: TGCAGTGCTATGAGGGCGAACACTGAAGCTTTCTTT.

The sample holds a few counts of this clonotype. V usage is TRBV18 and J usage is TRBJ2-3; TRBD2 agrees at 14 bases. Per the germline V gene, CDR1 is KGHSH and CDR2 is LQKENI. There are 14 residues in the CDR3. V lost 0 bases, J lost 14 bases, and 4 bases stayed unmatched. The CDR3 DNA reads as TGTGCCAGCTCACCACCGACTAGCGGGAGGGCCGGGTATTTT. Translated, it gives CASSPPTSGRAGYF. The variable domain in full, completed from reference TRBV18 and TRBJ2-3, reads NAGVMQNPRHLVRRRGQEARLRCSPMKGHSHVYWYRQLPEEGLKFMVYLQKENIIDESGMPKERFSAEFPKEGPSILRIQQVVRGDSAAYFCASSPPTSGRAGYFGPGTRLTVL.

This sequence joins TRBV5-1 and TRBJ2-1; 13 positions agree with TRBD2. The CDR3 is 16 residues long. Trimming removed 0 bases from V and 8 bases from J; junction bases left unmatched: 5. CDR1 is SGHRS, CDR2 YFSETQ, per germline. The CDR3 loop reads CASSLVLAGGPDEQFF. CDR3 DNA: TGCGCCAGCAGCTTGGTACTAGCGGGAGGGCCAGATGAGCAGTTCTTC.